A selection of T cell receptor beta chains follows, all from one sample in a study of blood T cell repertoires in COVID-19. The assay was immunoSEQ multiplex PCR, and TCRdb's table has in-frame clones only and misses some. The sample has 90,000 to 120,000 clones, about 90% seen once; the top ten hold approximately 15%. Specimen: peripheral blood. Receptor source: a middle-aged man with acute or convalescent COVID-19. Both conserved end residues are part of each CDR3. The D gene is left open where the match is weak. Clone size appears in some rows only: once, few, many, or a class for an expanded clone.

len: 13
j_gene: TRBJ2-3
d_gene: .
v_gene: TRBV7-6
abundance: .
CDR3nt: TGTGCCAGCAGCTTAGCGTACACAGATACGCAGTATTTT
CDR3aa: CASSLAYTDTQYF

len: 15
j_gene: TRBJ2-2
d_gene: .
v_gene: TRBV19
abundance: .
CDR3nt: TGTGCCAGTAGTCGCCTAGCTGGTAACACCGGGGAGCTGTTTTTT
CDR3aa: CASSRLAGNTGELFF

len: 14
j_gene: TRBJ2-3
d_gene: .
v_gene: TRBV11-2
abundance: .
CDR3nt: TGTGCCAGCAGCTTAGGGGCTAGCACAGATACGCAGTATTTT
CDR3aa: CASSLGASTDTQYF

len: 13
j_gene: TRBJ2-5
d_gene: TRBD1
v_gene: TRBV29-1
abundance: .
CDR3nt: TGCAGCGTACAACAGGGGGCCAGGGAGACCCAGTACTTC
CDR3aa: CSVQQGARETQYF

len: 14
j_gene: TRBJ1-2
d_gene: .
v_gene: TRBV5-1
abundance: .
CDR3nt: TGCGCCAGCAGCTTAGCGGGACGGAGCTATGGCTACACCTTC
CDR3aa: CASSLAGRSYGYTF

len: 16
j_gene: TRBJ2-3
d_gene: TRBD2
v_gene: TRBV7-9
abundance: .
CDR3nt: TGTGCCAGCAGCTTATCTAGCGGGAGAGGGACAGATACGCAGTATTTT
CDR3aa: CASSLSSGRGTDTQYF

len: 14
j_gene: TRBJ2-7
d_gene: TRBD2
v_gene: TRBV6-8
abundance: .
CDR3nt: TGTGTCGAGGGCCCTAGCGGGAGAGCGTACGAGCAGTACTTC
CDR3aa: CVEGPSGRAYEQYF

len: 15
j_gene: TRBJ2-5
d_gene: TRBD2
v_gene: TRBV5-1
abundance: .
CDR3nt: TGCGCCAGCAGCTTGGGGGGAGGGCCGACCGAGACCCAGTACTTC
CDR3aa: CASSLGGGPTETQYF

len: 16
j_gene: TRBJ2-5
d_gene: TRBD2
v_gene: TRBV2
abundance: many
CDR3nt: TGTGCCAGCAGTGAATTAGGAGCGGGAGGTGGAGAGACCCAGTACTTC
CDR3aa: CASSELGAGGGETQYF

len: 19
j_gene: TRBJ2-1
d_gene: TRBD1
v_gene: TRBV18
abundance: .
CDR3nt: TGTGCCAGCTCACCACCCTTGACAGGGGCGAAAAGCTCCTACAATGAGCAGTTCTTC
CDR3aa: CASSPPLTGAKSSYNEQFF